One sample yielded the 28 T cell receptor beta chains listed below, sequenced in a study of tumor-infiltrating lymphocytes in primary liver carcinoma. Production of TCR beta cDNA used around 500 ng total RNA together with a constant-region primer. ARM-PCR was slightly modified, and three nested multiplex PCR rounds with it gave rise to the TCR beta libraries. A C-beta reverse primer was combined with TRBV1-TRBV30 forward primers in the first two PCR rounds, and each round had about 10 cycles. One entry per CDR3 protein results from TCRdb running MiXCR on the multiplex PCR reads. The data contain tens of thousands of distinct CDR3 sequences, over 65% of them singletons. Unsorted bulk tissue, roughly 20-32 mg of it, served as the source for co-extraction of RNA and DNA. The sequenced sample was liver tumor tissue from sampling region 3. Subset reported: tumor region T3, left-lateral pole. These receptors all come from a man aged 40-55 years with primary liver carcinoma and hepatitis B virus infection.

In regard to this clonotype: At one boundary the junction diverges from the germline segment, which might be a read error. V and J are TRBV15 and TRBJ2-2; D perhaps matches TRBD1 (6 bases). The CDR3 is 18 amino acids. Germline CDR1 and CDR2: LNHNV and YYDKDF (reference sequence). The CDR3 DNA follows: TGTGCCACCAGCAGAGATTCTGTGATGACAGGAGTCACCGGGGAGCTGTCTTTT. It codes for CATSRDSVMTGVTGELSF. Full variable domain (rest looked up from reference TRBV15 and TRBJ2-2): DAMVIQNPRYQVTQFGKPVTLSCSQTLNHNVMYWYQQKSSQAPKLLFHYYDKDFNNEADTPDNFQSRRPNTSFCFLDIRSPGLGDTAMYLCATSRDSVMTGVTGELSFGEGSRLTVL.

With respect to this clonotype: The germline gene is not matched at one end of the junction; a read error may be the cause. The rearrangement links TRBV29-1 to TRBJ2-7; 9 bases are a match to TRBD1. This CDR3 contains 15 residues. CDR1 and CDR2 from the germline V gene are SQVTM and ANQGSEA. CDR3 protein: CSLEEEGQGIYEQYF. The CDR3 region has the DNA TGCAGCCTTGAAGAAGAAGGACAGGGGATCTACGAGCAGTACTTC.

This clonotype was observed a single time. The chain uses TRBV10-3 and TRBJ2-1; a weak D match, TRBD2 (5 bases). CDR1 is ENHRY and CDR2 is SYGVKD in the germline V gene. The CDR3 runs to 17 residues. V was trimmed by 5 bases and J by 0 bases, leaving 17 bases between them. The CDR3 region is CAISTFALGNSYNEQFF. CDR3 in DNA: TGTGCCATCAGTACCTTCGCACTAGGGAACTCCTACAATGAGCAGTTCTTC.

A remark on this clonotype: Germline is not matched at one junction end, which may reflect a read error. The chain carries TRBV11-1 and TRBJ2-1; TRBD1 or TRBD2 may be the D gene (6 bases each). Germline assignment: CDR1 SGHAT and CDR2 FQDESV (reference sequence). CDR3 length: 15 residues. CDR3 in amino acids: CASSPKGGGYNEQPF. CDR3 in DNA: TGTGCCAGCAGCCCAAAGGGGGGAGGCTATAATGAGCAGCCCTTC. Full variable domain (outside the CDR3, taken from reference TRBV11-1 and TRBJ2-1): EAEVAQSPRYKITEKSQAVAFWCDPISGHATLYWYRQILGQGPELLVQFQDESVVDDSQLPKDRFSAERLKGVDSTLKIQPAELGDSAMYLCASSPKGGGYNEQPFGPGTRLTVL.

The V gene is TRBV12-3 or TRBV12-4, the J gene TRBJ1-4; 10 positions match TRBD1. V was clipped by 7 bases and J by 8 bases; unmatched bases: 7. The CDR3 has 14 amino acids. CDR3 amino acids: CASNRTGGEEKLFF. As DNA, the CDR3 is TGTGCCAGCAATCGGACAGGGGGGGAAGAAAAACTGTTTTTT.

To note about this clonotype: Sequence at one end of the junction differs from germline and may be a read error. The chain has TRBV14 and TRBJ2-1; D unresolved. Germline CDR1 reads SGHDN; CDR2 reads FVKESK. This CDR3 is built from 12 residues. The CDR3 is CATSRFYNERFF. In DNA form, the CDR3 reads TGTGCCACCAGCCGGTTCTACAATGAGCGGTTCTTC.

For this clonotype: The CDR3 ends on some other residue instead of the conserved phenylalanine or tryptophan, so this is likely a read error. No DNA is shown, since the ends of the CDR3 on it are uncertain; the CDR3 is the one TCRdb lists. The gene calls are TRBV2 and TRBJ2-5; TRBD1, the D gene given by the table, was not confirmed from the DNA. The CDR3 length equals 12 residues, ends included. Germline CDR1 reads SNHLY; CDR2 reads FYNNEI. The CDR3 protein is CASDRFQETQYL.

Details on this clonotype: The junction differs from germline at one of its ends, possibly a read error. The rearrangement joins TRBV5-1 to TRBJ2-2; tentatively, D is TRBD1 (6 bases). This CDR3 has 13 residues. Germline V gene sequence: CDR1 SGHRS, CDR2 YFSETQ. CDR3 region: CASSLQGVGEPFF. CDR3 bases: TGCGCCAGCAGCTTACAGGGAGTCGGGGAGCCGTTTTTT.

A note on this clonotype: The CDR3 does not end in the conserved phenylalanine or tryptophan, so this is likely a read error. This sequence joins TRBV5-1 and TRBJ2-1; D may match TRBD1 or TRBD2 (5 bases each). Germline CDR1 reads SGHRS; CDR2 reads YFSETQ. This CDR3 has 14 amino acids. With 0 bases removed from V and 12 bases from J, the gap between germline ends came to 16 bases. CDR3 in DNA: TGCGCCAGCAGCTTGGCCGCAGGGAGTAGTGGGCAGTTCTAC. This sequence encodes CASSLAAGSSGQFY.

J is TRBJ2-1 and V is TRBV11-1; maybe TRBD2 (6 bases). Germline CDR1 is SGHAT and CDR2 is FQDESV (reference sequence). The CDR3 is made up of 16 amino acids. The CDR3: CTNSLGLGLPTHEQFF. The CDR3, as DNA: TGTACCAACAGCTTAGGCTTGGGACTCCCTACGCATGAGCAGTTCTTC.

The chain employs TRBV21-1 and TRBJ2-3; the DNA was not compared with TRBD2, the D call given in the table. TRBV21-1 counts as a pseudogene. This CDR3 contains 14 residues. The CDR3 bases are TGTGCCAGCAGCTCAGGACTGCTCACAGATAAGCAATATTTT. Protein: CASSSGLLTDKQYF.

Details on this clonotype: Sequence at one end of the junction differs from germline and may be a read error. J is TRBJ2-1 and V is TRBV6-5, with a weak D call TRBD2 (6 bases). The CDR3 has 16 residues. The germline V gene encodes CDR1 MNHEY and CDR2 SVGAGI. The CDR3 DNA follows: TGTGCCAACAGCCCGCGGGGAAGGCTCGGGTACAATGGGCAGTTCTTC. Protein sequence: CANSPRGRLGYNGQFF.

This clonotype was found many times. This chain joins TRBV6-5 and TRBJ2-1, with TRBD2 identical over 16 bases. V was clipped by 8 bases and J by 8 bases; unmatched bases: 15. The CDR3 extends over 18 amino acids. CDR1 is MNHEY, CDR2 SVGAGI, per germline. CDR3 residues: CASSWDRGTSGRAHEQFF. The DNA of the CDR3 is TGTGCCAGCTCGTGGGACAGGGGGACTAGCGGGAGGGCGCATGAGCAGTTCTTC.

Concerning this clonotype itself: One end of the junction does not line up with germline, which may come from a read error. The CDR3 region is CAGSLRDRPIYGYTF. CDR3 bases: TGTGCCGGCAGTTTAAGGGACAGACCTATCTATGGCTACACCTTC. The genes are TRBV12-3 or TRBV12-4 and TRBJ1-2, with TRBD1 matching over 7 bases. There are 15 residues in the CDR3.

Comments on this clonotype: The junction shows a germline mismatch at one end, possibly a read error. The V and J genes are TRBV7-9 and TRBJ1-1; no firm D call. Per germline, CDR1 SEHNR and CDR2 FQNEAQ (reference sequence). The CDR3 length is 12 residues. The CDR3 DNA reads TGTGTCAGCATCCCCGTGGGCACTGAAGCTTTCTTT. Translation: CVSIPVGTEAFF.

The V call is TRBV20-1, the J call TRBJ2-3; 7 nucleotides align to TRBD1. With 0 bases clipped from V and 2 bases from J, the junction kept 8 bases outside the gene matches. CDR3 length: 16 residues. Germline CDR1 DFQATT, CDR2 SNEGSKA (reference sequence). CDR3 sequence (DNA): TGCAGTGCTAGAGATCTGCAGGGGGTTTTCACAGATACGCAGTATTTT. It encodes CSARDLQGVFTDTQYF.

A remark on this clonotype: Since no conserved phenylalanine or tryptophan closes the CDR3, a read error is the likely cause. The CDR3 protein is CASYRSGANLLTV. CDR3 in DNA: TGTGCCAGCTACCGGTCTGGGGCCAACCTCCTGACTGTC. The rearrangement uses TRBV12-3 or TRBV12-4 and TRBJ2-6; perhaps TRBD1 as D (5 bases). CDR3 length: 13 amino acids.

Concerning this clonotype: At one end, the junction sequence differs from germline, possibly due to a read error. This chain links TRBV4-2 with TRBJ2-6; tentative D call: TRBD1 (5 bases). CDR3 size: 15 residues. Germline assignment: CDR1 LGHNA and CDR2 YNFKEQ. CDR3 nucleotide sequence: TGTGCCAGCAGCCAGTCAGGATCTGGGGCCAAAGTCCTGACTTTC. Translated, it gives CASSQSGSGAKVLTF.

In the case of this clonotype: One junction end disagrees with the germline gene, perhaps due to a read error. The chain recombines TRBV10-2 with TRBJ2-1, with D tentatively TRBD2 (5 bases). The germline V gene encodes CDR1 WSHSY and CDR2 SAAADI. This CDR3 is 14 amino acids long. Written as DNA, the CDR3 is TGCGCCAGCAGTGGAACCGGCGACTACAATGAACAGTTCTTC. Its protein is CASSGTGDYNEQFF.

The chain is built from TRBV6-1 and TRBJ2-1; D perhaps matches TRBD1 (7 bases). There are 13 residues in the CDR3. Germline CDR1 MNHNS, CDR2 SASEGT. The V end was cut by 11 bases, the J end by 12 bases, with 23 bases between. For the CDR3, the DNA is TGTGCCGGCTGTGAAGGCGGCCAGGGGGGGCAGTTCTTC. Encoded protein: CAGCEGGQGGQFF.

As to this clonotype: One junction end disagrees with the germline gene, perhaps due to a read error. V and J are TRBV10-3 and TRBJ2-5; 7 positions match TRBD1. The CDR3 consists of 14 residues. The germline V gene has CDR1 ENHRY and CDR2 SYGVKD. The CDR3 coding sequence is TGTGTCATCAGCTTGGGACAGTATCAAGAGACCCAGTACTTC. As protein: CVISLGQYQETQYF.

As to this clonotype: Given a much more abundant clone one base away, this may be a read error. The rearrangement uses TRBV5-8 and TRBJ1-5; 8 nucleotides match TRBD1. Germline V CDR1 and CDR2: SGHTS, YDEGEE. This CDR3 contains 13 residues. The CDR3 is CACSSDRGQPQHF. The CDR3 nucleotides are TGTGCCTGCAGCTCTGACAGGGGTCAGCCCCAGCATTTT.

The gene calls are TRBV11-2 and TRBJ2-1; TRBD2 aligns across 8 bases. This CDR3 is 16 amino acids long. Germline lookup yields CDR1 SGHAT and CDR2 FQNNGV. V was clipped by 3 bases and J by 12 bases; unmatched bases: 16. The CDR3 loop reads CASSLDIGLAVGMQFF. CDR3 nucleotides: TGTGCCAGCAGCTTGGATATCGGACTAGCCGTGGGTATGCAGTTCTTC.

This CDR3 is CVGSLEGLAWTDTQYF. CDR3 nucleotide sequence: TGTGTTGGCAGCTTAGAGGGACTAGCGTGGACAGATACGCAGTATTTT. This sequence joins TRBV11-2 and TRBJ2-3; 10 nucleotides line up with TRBD2. Germline CDR1 SGHAT, CDR2 FQNNGV. This CDR3 comprises 16 residues.

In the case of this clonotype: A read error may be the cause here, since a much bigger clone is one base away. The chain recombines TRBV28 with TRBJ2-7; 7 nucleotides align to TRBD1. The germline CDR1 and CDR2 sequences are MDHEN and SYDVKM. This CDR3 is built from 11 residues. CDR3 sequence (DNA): TGTGGCAGCGGACAGGTGGGCGAGCAGTACTTC. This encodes CGSGQVGEQYF.

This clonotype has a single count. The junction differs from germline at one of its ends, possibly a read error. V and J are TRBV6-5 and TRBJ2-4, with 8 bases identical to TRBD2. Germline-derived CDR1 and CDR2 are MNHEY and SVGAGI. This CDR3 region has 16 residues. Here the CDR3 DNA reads TGTGCCAGCAGAGCAATAGCGGGGTTAACCAAAGACATTCAGTACTTC. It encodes CASRAIAGLTKDIQYF.

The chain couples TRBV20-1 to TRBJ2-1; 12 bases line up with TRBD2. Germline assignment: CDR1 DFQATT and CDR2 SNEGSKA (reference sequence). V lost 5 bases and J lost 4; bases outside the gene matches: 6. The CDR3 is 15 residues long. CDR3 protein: CSAPSGTSGYNEQFF. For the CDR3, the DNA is TGCAGTGCTCCCTCCGGGACTAGCGGGTACAATGAGCAGTTCTTC.

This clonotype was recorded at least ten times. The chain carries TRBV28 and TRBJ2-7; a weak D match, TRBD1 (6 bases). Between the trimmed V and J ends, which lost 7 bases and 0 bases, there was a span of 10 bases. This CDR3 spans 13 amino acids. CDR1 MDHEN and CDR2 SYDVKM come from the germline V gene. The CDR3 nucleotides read TGTGCCAGCACGACAGGAGGCTCCTACGAGCAGTACTTC. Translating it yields CASTTGGSYEQYF.